This T cell receptor beta chain was captured by sequencing in a study of blood T cells in healthy people across ages. A second PCR of 7 to 11 cycles used a sample-barcoded 5' primer and a J-beta primer mix. TCRdb ran MiXCR on the 5' RACE reads and lists one entry per CDR3 protein. The sample carries 1,500,000 or so distinct CDR3 sequences, roughly 43% recorded once. This clonotype was counted a few times. Its antigen remains unknown. Findings of the study overall: Older individuals had lower TCR beta diversity per million T cells (the decline was roughly linear). Estimates based on one million T cells were treated as lower bounds. TCR beta diversity was tightly associated with the proportion of naive T cells. Both higher diversity and more naive CD4+ cells marked long-lived donors when set against aged donors.

Sequenced sample: blood. This receptor was taken from a woman younger than 35 in good health.

In nucleotides, the CDR3 is TGCAGCGTTGAAGATCGGGGTGGGGAGATGACCCAGTACTTC. This encodes CSVEDRGGEMTQYF. The chain joins TRBV29-1 to TRBJ2-5, with D maybe TRBD2 (5 bases). The CDR3 is 14 amino acids. The germline gives CDR1 SQVTM, CDR2 ANQGSEA. V lost 0 bases, J lost 7 bases, and 15 bases lay in between.